This TCR beta chain is drawn from a study of blood T cells in healthy people across ages. Primed by a sample-barcoded 5' primer and a J-beta primer mix, a second PCR proceeded for about 6 to 12 cycles. Via MiXCR, TCRdb re-called the 5' RACE reads, giving one row per CDR3 protein. The sample has hundreds of thousands of distinct CDR3 sequences, less than 25% seen once; the top ten hold around 10%. Trimming at V came to 5 bases and at J to 11 bases, leaving 14 bases not matched to a gene. The V gene's germline CDR1 is DFQATT and CDR2 SNEGSKA (reference sequence). The CDR3 has 13 amino acids. A further study also used this sample, focusing on T cells of mothers and their children.

The TCR sequence derives from a boy aged 5-17 years in good health. Sequencing was carried out using blood. The gene calls are TRBV20-1 and TRBJ2-7, with 8 bases matching TRBD2. The CDR3 bases are TGCAGTGCTCCCTCCCTATCGGGGGGGCAAAAGTACTTC. It is translated as CSAPSLSGGQKYF.